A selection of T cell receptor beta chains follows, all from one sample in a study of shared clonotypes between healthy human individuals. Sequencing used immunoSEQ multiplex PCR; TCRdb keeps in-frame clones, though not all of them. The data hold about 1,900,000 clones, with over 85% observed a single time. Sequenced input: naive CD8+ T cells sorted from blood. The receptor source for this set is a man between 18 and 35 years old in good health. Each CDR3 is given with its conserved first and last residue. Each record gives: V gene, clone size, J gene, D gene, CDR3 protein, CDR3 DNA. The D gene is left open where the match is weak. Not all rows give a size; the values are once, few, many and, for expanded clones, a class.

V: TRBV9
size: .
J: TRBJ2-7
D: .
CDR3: CASSVEGHSYEQYF
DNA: TGTGCCAGCAGCGTAGAAGGCCACTCCTACGAGCAGTACTTC

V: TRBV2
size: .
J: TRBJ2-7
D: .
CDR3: CASSDTTGSYEQYF
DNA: TGTGCCAGCAGTGATACGACAGGTTCCTACGAGCAGTACTTC

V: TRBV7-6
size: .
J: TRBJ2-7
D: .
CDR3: CASMGSGYEQYF
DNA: TGTGCCAGCATGGGCAGCGGCTACGAGCAGTACTTC

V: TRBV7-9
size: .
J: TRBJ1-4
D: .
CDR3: CASSFTVSGEKLFF
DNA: TGTGCCAGCAGCTTTACAGTCTCTGGGGAAAAACTGTTTTTT

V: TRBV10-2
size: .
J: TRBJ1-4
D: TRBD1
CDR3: CASGETGFNEKLFF
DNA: TGCGCCAGCGGCGAGACAGGGTTTAATGAAAAACTGTTTTTT

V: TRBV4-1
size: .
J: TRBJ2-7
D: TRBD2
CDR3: CASSQDSSGSGGIYEQYF
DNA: TGCGCCAGCAGCCAAGACTCTTCCGGGAGCGGGGGTATCTACGAGCAGTACTTC

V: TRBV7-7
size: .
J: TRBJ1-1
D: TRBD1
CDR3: CASSFRQGNTEAFF
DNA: TGTGCTAGCAGCTTCAGACAGGGGAACACTGAAGCTTTCTTT

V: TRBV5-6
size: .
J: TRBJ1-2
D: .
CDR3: CASSFGDYGYTF
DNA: TGTGCCAGCAGCTTCGGTGACTATGGCTACACCTTC

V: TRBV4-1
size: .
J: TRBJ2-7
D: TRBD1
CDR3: CASSQEAGGYYEQYF
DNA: TGCGCCAGCAGCCAAGAGGCAGGGGGCTACTACGAGCAGTACTTC

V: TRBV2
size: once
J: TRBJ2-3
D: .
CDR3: CASRYTSEDTQYF
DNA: TGTGCCAGCAGGTACACCTCTGAAGATACGCAGTATTTT

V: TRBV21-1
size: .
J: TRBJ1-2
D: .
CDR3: CASSKNFRSASDNYGYTF
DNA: TGTGCCAGCAGCAAAAACTTTAGAAGCGCGAGCGACAACTATGGCTACACCTTC

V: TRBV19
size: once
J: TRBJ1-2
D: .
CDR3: CASSIGSGANYGYTF
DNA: TGTGCCAGTAGTATCGGGTCAGGGGCTAACTATGGCTACACCTTC

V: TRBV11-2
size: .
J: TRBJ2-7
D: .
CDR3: CASSSRALSYEQYF
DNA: TGTGCCAGCAGCTCCCGAGCATTGTCCTACGAGCAGTACTTC

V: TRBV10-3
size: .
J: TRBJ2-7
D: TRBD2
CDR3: CAISEAGAYEQYF
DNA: TGTGCCATCAGTGAGGCGGGAGCCTACGAGCAGTACTTC

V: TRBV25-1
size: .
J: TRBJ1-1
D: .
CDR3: CASGLATEAFF
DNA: TGTGCCAGCGGATTGGCCACTGAAGCTTTCTTT

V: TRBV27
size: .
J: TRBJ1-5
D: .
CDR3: CASSPGLGTQPQHF
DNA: TGTGCCAGCAGTCCTGGACTGGGAACTCAGCCCCAGCATTTT

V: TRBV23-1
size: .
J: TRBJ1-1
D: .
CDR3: CAYVRRGHFEAFF
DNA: TGCGCCTACGTACGGAGGGGCCACTTTGAAGCTTTCTTT

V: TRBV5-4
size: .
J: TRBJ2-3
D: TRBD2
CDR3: CASSTGLAGGLSTDTQYF
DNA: TGTGCCAGCAGCACCGGACTAGCGGGAGGGCTTAGCACAGATACGCAGTATTTT

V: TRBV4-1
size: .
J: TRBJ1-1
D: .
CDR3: CASSQENRMNTEAFF
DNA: TGCGCCAGCAGCCAAGAGAACAGGATGAACACTGAAGCTTTCTTT

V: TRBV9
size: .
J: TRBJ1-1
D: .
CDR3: CASGPITEAFF
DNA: TGTGCCTCGGGCCCAATCACTGAAGCTTTCTTT

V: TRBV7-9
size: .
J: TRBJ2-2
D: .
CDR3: CASSLGHTTGELFF
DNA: TGTGCCAGCAGCTTAGGGCATACCACCGGGGAGCTGTTTTTT

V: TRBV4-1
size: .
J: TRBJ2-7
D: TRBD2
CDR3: CASSQEIAGHLYEQYF
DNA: TGCGCCAGCAGCCAAGAAATAGCGGGCCACCTCTACGAGCAGTACTTC

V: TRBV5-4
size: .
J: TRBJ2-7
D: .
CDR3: CASSEEDRGSYEQYF
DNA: TGTGCCAGCAGCGAGGAGGATCGGGGTTCCTACGAGCAGTACTTC

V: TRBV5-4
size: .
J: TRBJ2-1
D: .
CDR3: CASSSAAAQLKGNEQFF
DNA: TGTGCCAGCAGCTCCGCAGCGGCACAGCTGAAGGGCAATGAGCAGTTCTTC

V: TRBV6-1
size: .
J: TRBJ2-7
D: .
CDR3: CASSENASYEQYF
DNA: TGTGCCAGCAGTGAAAATGCGTCCTACGAGCAGTACTTC

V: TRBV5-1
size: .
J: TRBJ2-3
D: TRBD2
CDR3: CASSFTTSFTDTQYF
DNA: TGCGCCAGCAGCTTTACGACTAGCTTCACAGATACGCAGTATTTT

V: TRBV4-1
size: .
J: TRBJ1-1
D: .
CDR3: CASSQEGHGWNGGVF
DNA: TGCGCCAGCAGCCAAGAGGGACACGGATGGAACGGTGGGGTCTTT

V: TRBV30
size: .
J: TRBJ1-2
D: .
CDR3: CAWGSENGRSGYTF
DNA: TGTGCCTGGGGGTCGGAGAACGGGCGTAGTGGCTACACCTTC

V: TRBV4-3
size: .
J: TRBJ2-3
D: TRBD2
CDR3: CASSKTSGSWTDTQYF
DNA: TGCGCCAGCAGCAAGACTAGCGGGAGCTGGACAGATACGCAGTATTTT

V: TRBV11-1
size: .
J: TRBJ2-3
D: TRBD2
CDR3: CASSFYSGGITDTQYF
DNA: TGTGCCAGCAGCTTTTACAGCGGGGGGATCACAGATACGCAGTATTTT

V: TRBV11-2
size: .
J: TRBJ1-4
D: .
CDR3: CASSLDSAGLDEKLFF
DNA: TGTGCCAGCAGCTTAGATTCCGCAGGGTTGGATGAAAAACTGTTTTTT

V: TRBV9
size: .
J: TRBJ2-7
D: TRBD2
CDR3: CASSTSGGTYEQYF
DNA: TGTGCCAGCAGTACTAGCGGGGGGACCTACGAGCAGTACTTC

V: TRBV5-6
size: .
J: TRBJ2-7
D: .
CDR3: CASSLASREQYF
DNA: TGTGCCAGCAGCCTGGCTTCGAGGGAGCAGTACTTC

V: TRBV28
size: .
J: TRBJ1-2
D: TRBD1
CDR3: CASRQGDLADYGYTF
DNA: TGTGCCAGCAGACAGGGGGATTTGGCCGATTATGGCTACACCTTC

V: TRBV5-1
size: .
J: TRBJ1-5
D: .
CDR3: CASSLAGEQPQHF
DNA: TGCGCCAGCAGCTTGGCAGGGGAGCAGCCCCAGCATTTT

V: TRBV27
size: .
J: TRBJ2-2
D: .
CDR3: CASSSGAGTNTGELFF
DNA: TGTGCCAGCAGTTCCGGAGCCGGGACAAACACCGGGGAGCTGTTTTTT

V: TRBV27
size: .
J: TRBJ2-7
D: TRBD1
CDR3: CASTWTGSHYEQYF
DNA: TGTGCCAGCACTTGGACAGGATCGCACTACGAGCAGTACTTC

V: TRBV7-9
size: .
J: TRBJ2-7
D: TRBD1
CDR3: CASSLPGPGQGIEQYF
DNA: TGTGCCAGCAGCTTACCCGGTCCAGGACAGGGGATCGAGCAGTACTTC

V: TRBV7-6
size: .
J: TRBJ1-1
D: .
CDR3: CASTPGADTEAFF
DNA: TGTGCCAGCACCCCGGGGGCGGACACTGAAGCTTTCTTT

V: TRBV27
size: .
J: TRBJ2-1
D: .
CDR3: CASSPLNNEQFF
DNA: TGTGCCAGCAGTCCACTTAACAATGAGCAGTTCTTC

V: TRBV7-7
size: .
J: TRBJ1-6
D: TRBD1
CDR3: CGVGQGINSPLHF
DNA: TGTGGCGTCGGACAGGGTATCAATTCACCCCTCCACTTT

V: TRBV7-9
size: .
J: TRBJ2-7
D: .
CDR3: CASSLVGVEQYF
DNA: TGTGCCAGCAGCTTAGTTGGGGTCGAGCAGTACTTC